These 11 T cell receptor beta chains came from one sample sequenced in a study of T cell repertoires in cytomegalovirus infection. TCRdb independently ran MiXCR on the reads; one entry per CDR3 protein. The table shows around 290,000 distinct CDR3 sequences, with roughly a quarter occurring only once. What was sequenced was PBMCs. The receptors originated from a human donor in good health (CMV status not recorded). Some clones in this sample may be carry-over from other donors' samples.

CDR3 amino acids: CASSWTGWGTDTQYF. For the CDR3, the DNA is TGTGCCAGCAGTTGGACAGGCTGGGGCACAGATACGCAGTATTTT. The chain has TRBV6-2 or TRBV6-3 and TRBJ2-3; 7 bases line up with TRBD1. Trimming removed 4 bases from V and 1 base from J; junction bases left unmatched: 5. The germline gives CDR1 MNHEY, CDR2 SVGEGT. The CDR3 runs 15 residues.

CDR3: CASRTSGGNVEQFF. CDR3 DNA: TGCGCCAGCAGGACTAGCGGGGGGAATGTTGAGCAGTTCTTC. J is TRBJ2-1 and V is TRBV5-1, with 13 bases lining up with TRBD2. Trimming at V came to 5 bases and at J to 9 bases, leaving 5 bases not matched to a gene. Germline CDR1 and CDR2: SGHRS and YFSETQ. The CDR3 runs to 14 residues.

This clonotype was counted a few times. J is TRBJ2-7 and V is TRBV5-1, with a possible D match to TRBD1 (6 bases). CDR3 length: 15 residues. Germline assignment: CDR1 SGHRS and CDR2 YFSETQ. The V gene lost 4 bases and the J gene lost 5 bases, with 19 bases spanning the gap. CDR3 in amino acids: CASSIQDRSHDEQYF. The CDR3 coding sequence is TGCGCCAGCAGCATTCAAGACAGGTCCCACGACGAGCAGTACTTC.

The CDR3 DNA sequence: TGTGCCAGCAGCTTAAGGCCGGGTTGGGACCAGCCCCAGCATTTT. This encodes CASSLRPGWDQPQHF. The chain has TRBV28 and TRBJ1-5, with D maybe TRBD1 (5 bases). The CDR3 totals 15 residues. Germline V gives CDR1 MDHEN, CDR2 SYDVKM. The V and J ends lost 6 bases and 7 bases respectively, with 19 bases between them.

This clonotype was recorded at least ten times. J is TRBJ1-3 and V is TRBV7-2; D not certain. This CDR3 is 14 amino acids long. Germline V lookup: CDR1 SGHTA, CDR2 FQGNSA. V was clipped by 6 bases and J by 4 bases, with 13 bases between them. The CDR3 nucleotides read TGTGCCAGCAGGGATGGGAGGGCAGGAAACACCATATATTTT. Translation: CASRDGRAGNTIYF.

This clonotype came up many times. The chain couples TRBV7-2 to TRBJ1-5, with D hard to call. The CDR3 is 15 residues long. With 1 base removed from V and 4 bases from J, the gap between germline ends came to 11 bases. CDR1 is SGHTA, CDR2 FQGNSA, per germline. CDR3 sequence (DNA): TGTGCCAGCAGCTTAGAACTCCAGCATAATCAGCCCCAGCATTTT. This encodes CASSLELQHNQPQHF.

This chain's CDR3 is CASSTDRTGHGYTF. The CDR3 nucleotides read TGTGCCAGCAGCACTGACAGGACAGGGCATGGCTACACCTTC. This chain uses TRBV5-4 with TRBJ1-2; TRBD1 agrees at 8 bases. Germline V gene sequence: CDR1 SGHNT, CDR2 YYREEE (reference sequence). This CDR3 spans 14 amino acids. V was pared by 4 bases and J by 6 bases, with 8 bases of the junction left unmatched.

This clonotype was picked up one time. The CDR3 reads CSVEGGRDTDTQYF. In DNA, the CDR3 is TGCAGCGTTGAGGGGGGCCGGGACACAGATACGCAGTATTTT. V is TRBV29-1 and J is TRBJ2-3; the D call may be TRBD1 or TRBD2 (6 bases each). V was pared by 3 bases and J by 2 bases, with 12 bases between. This CDR3 has 14 amino acids. The V gene's germline CDR1 is SQVTM and CDR2 ANQGSEA.

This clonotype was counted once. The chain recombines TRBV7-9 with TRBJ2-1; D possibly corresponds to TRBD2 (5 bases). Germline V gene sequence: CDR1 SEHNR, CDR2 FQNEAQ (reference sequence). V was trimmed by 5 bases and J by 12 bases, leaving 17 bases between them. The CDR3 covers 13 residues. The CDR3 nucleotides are TGTGCCAGCAGCCTGAACGAGGGAGAAAGGCAGTTCTTC. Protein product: CASSLNEGERQFF.

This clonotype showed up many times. The DNA for the CDR3 is TGTGCCAGCAGCTTGGGCCGATCAGGACAGGGACGGACCCAGTACTTC. Translating it yields CASSLGRSGQGRTQYF. The rearrangement joins TRBV7-2 to TRBJ2-5; 8 positions match TRBD1. Trimming cost V 3 bases and J 7 bases; bases outside gene matches: 13. Germline CDR1 reads SGHTA; CDR2 reads FQGNSA. The CDR3 contains 16 residues.

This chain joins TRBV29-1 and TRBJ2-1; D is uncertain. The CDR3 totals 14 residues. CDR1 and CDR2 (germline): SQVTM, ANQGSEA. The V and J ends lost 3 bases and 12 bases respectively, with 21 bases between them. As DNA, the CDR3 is TGCAGCGTTGACTTGCGGCCCTCCGGGTCAGGGCAGTTCTTC. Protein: CSVDLRPSGSGQFF.